The 2 T cell receptor beta chains given below trace back to one sample, sequenced in a study of response to subunit inactivated influenza vaccine. TCRdb passed the RT-PCR reads through MiXCR, listing each CDR3 protein once. In the table there are around 650,000 distinct CDR3 sequences, around 16% of which are singletons. Source: PBMCs from blood, taken about 12 days after vaccination. The receptors were gathered from a man aged 45 to 65 who received an inactivated influenza vaccine.

This clonotype was picked up many times. The chain employs TRBV7-2 and TRBJ2-3; D call uncertain. V was pared by 2 bases and J by 0 bases, with 9 bases between. The CDR3 is made up of 15 amino acids. Germline CDR1 reads SGHTA; CDR2 reads FQGNSA. The CDR3 spells CASSLSGPSTDTQYF. The CDR3 DNA reads TGTGCCAGCAGCTTATCGGGTCCTAGCACAGATACGCAGTATTTT.

This clonotype showed up just a few times. The chain has TRBV7-2 and TRBJ2-7; a weak D match, TRBD1 (6 bases). V gave up 2 bases and J gave up 4 bases, with 9 bases separating them. CDR1 and CDR2 from the germline V gene are SGHTA and FQGNSA. The CDR3 extends over 13 amino acids. Here the CDR3 DNA reads TGTGCCAGCAGCTTAAACAGGGTGTACGAGCAGTACTTC. It codes for CASSLNRVYEQYF. Full variable domain (missing parts from reference TRBV7-2 and TRBJ2-7): GAGVSQSPSNKVTEKGKDVELRCDPISGHTALYWYRQSLGQGLEFLIYFQGNSAPDKSGLPSDRFSAERTGGSVSTLTIQRTQQEDSAVYLCASSLNRVYEQYFGPGTRLTVT.